This T cell receptor beta chain appears in the sequencing data of a study of beta chain features in type 1 diabetes. All of the isolated RNA was reverse transcribed, so expressed TCRB transcripts were sequenced. Read counts averaged about 3.57 million for samples of naive, central memory and regulatory T cells. Sequenced by immunoSEQ multiplex PCR; TCRdb stores in-frame clones only, minus some. The profile shows a few hundred thousand clones, roughly 12% of them singletons. Points on this clone: The antigen is unknown.

V lost 5 bases and J lost 3; bases outside the gene matches: 4. The CDR3 runs to 15 residues. The germline V gene encodes CDR1 MDHEN and CDR2 SYDVKM. Overall study results and limits: The cDNA sequencing approach could over-represent high-TCR-expressing cells. Patients with Type 1 diabetes showed moderately but significantly shorter TCRB CDR3s in all four CD4+ subsets.

The gene calls are TRBV28 and TRBJ2-1; 10 bases are a match to TRBD2. Sequencing input: naive CD4+ T cells from blood. The TCR was taken from a woman under 30 with type 1 diabetes. CDR3 coding DNA: TGTGCCAGCAGTATAGCGGGAGGATTCTACAATGAGCAGTTCTTC. Translation: CASSIAGGFYNEQFF.